This T cell receptor (beta chain) was recovered during a study of T cells in Graves' hyperthyroidism and ophthalmopathy. The table lists this clonotype with a few counts. Its cognate antigen is unknown. The V end lost 1 base, the J end lost 0 bases, and 10 bases lay between the germline ends. Germline lookup yields CDR1 LGHNA and CDR2 YNFKEQ. This CDR3 is built from 15 residues. The CDR3 regions of TCR beta were amplified from RNA transcripts. Initially, a first-round RT-PCR of the TCR CDR3 employed the HTBI primer set. TCRdb fed the multiplex PCR reads into MiXCR, producing one record per CDR3 protein. The table shows fewer than 900,000 distinct CDR3 sequences, with about 17% occurring only once. Study-wide findings and caveats: Most expanded thyroid clonotypes above 0.001 recurred in blood.

Sample collection date corresponds to first hyperthyroidism diagnosis, prior to any ophthalmopathy symptoms. The TCR comes from a woman aged 50 to 60 with Graves' hyperthyroidism that later progressed to Graves' ophthalmopathy. Specimen: blood. J is TRBJ2-7 and V is TRBV4-2, with D uncertain. The CDR3 protein is CASSQGGESSYEQYF. The CDR3 coding sequence is TGTGCCAGCAGCCAAGGCGGAGAGAGCTCCTACGAGCAGTACTTC.